A single sample gave rise to the 28 T cell receptor beta chains below, sequenced in a study of blood T cells in healthy people across ages. Then a second PCR, running roughly 6 to 12 cycles, was carried out with a sample-barcoded 5' primer and a J-beta primer mix. Each CDR3 protein gets one entry after TCRdb re-called the 5' RACE reads with MiXCR. The sample includes around 1,600,000 distinct CDR3 sequences, approximately 43% of them seen just once. The sample taken for sequencing was blood. These receptors all stem from a woman aged 18-29 years in good health.

In its sample, this clonotype was seen once. Just one base apart from a much larger clone, this may be a read error. This rearrangement joins TRBV7-2 to TRBJ2-5; perhaps TRBD1 as D (5 bases). The J call may be wrong; the DNA end is better matched by TRBJ2-1. Looked up from germline, CDR1 is SGHTA and CDR2 is FQGNSA. CDR3 length equals 13 residues. The CDR3 bases are TGTGCCAGCAGCCGACAGAAGACAGAGACCCAGTTCTTC. Translated: CASSRQKTETQFF.

This clonotype was seen only a few times. One end of the junction does not line up with germline, which may come from a read error. The gene calls are TRBV5-5 and TRBJ2-1; 8 bases map to TRBD2. This CDR3 is built from 15 residues. Germline V gene sequence: CDR1 SGHKS, CDR2 YYEKEE (reference sequence). CDR3 sequence reads: CASRLGGGFLNEQFF. The CDR3 bases are TGTGCCAGCAGGTTGGGCGGGGGGTTCCTCAATGAGCAGTTCTTC.

This rearrangement joins TRBV5-1 to TRBJ1-5, with D perhaps TRBD1 (5 bases). This CDR3 spans 21 amino acids. Germline assignment: CDR1 SGHRS and CDR2 YFSETQ. V dropped 4 bases and J dropped 2 bases, with 31 bases sitting between them. CDR3 DNA: TGCGCCAGCAGCCCGGGACCGGGAGTTGAGGGAGGGGACTTCGGCAATCAGCCCCAGCATTTT. It is translated as CASSPGPGVEGGDFGNQPQHF.

In regard to this clonotype: This CDR3 is missing its conserved last phenylalanine or tryptophan, likely due to a read error. This rearrangement joins TRBV20-1 to TRBJ1-1; maybe TRBD1 (6 bases). CDR1 and CDR2 from the germline V gene are DFQATT and SNEGSKA (reference sequence). CDR3 length: 15 amino acids. V gave up 7 bases and J gave up 2 bases, with 20 bases separating them. The CDR3 reads CSVIRQATHNTEAFY. CDR3 DNA: TGCAGTGTTATTCGACAGGCTACCCATAACACTGAAGCTTTCTAT.

This clonotype appeared a few times. The J gene is TRBJ2-3, the V gene TRBV7-9; weak D call: TRBD1 (6 bases). V gave up 2 bases and J gave up 4 bases, with 13 bases separating them. Germline-derived CDR1 and CDR2 are SEHNR and FQNEAQ (reference sequence). The CDR3 is 15 residues long. CDR3 DNA: TGTGCCAGCAGCTTATTGGGGGCCAGCTCAGATACGCAGTATTTT. Translating gives CASSLLGASSDTQYF.

In this sample, this clonotype turned up many times. The chain combines TRBV27 with TRBJ2-7, with D possibly being TRBD2 (7 bases). This CDR3 comprises 14 residues. V gave up 6 bases and J gave up 0 bases, with 12 bases separating them. CDR1 and CDR2 from the germline V gene are MNHEY and SMNVEV (reference sequence). The CDR3 loop reads CASSLGGVSYEQYF. CDR3 nucleotides: TGTGCCAGCAGCTTAGGGGGGGTCTCCTACGAGCAGTACTTC.

A remark on this clonotype: Relative to the germline gene, one junction end is altered; a read error may explain this. The CDR3 reads CASNSAGANIQYF. The CDR3 nucleotides read TGCGCCAGCAATTCAGCGGGAGCAAACATTCAGTACTTC. The chain links TRBV6-5 to TRBJ2-4, with 8 nucleotides matching TRBD2. The CDR3 totals 13 residues. Per germline, CDR1 MNHEY and CDR2 SVGAGI.

This clonotype showed up just a few times. V usage is TRBV7-9 and J usage is TRBJ2-5, with unresolved D. CDR3 size: 15 residues. CDR1 is SEHNR and CDR2 is FQNEAQ in the germline V gene (reference sequence). Trimming cost V 1 base and J 3 bases, with 12 bases left between them. The CDR3 sequence is CASSLGRAAEETQYF. CDR3 in DNA: TGTGCCAGCAGCTTAGGACGCGCTGCGGAAGAGACCCAGTACTTC.

This chain connects TRBV6-6 to TRBJ2-1; tentative D call: TRBD2 (7 bases). The V gene's germline CDR1 is MNHNY and CDR2 SVGAGI (reference sequence). The CDR3 totals 10 residues. The germline V and J ends were trimmed by 6 bases and 15 bases, with 12 bases remaining between them. The DNA for the CDR3 is TGTGCCAGCAGGCGGGGGCGGTGGTTCTTC. Protein: CASRRGRWFF.

The genes are TRBV6-6 and TRBJ2-7, with D hard to call. The germline gives CDR1 MNHNY, CDR2 SVGAGI (reference sequence). Trimming left V 0 bases short and J 2 bases short, with 11 bases between. The CDR3 length is 15 residues. CDR3 region: CASSYSVRYAYEQYF. The CDR3 DNA sequence: TGTGCCAGCAGTTACTCCGTTCGGTATGCCTACGAGCAGTACTTC.

V is TRBV6-1 and J is TRBJ1-5; a possible D gene is TRBD1 (5 bases). Trimming stripped 8 bases from V and 4 bases from J, with 12 bases between. Germline CDR1 reads MNHNS; CDR2 reads SASEGT. This CDR3 is built from 13 residues. The CDR3 loop reads CASAGRNNQPQHF. CDR3 coding DNA: TGTGCCAGCGCGGGACGGAATAATCAGCCCCAGCATTTT.

This clonotype was picked up a small number of times. This chain links TRBV7-2 with TRBJ2-7, with TRBD2 as a possible D gene (5 bases). Germline V gives CDR1 SGHTA, CDR2 FQGNSA. Trimming left V 5 bases short and J 4 bases short, with 12 bases between. This CDR3 is 13 amino acids long. The CDR3 DNA follows: TGTGCCAGCAGCGTAATCCCGGGGTACGAGCAGTACTTC. The encoded protein is CASSVIPGYEQYF.

This clonotype appeared a few times. This chain uses TRBV4-1 with TRBJ1-1; D is ambiguous. The CDR3 spans 15 residues. V lost 1 base to trimming and J lost 1 base, with 10 bases between them. CDR1 and CDR2 from the germline V gene are MGHRA and YSYEKL. The CDR3 here is CASSQGEGTNTEAFF. The CDR3 coding sequence is TGCGCCAGCAGCCAAGGAGAAGGTACGAACACTGAAGCTTTCTTT.

In its sample, this clonotype was seen a few times. The chain employs TRBV7-2 and TRBJ1-2, with 7 bases that match TRBD1. CDR3 length equals 15 residues. V lost 5 bases, J lost 4 bases, and 10 bases stayed unmatched. From germline, CDR1 is SGHTA and CDR2 FQGNSA. The CDR3: CASSPDREGIYGYTF. In DNA form, the CDR3 reads TGTGCCAGCAGCCCAGACAGGGAAGGGATCTATGGCTACACCTTC.

This chain links TRBV20-1 with TRBJ2-3; possible D gene TRBD2, 6 bases. The V end lost 0 bases, the J end lost 4 bases, and 17 bases lay between the germline ends. The CDR3 length is 16 residues. Per the germline V gene, CDR1 is DFQATT and CDR2 is SNEGSKA (reference sequence). CDR3 nucleotide sequence: TGCAGTGCTAGAGATCAGCGGGTCTTCAGCGCAGATACGCAGTATTTT. It codes for CSARDQRVFSADTQYF.

This chain joins TRBV12-3 or TRBV12-4 and TRBJ2-1, with TRBD2 identical over 7 bases. There are 15 residues in the CDR3. The J segment lost 4 bases and the V segment lost 6 bases, leaving 9 bases of the junction unmatched. The CDR3 DNA is TGTGCCAGCAGCCCCCGGCGGGGGATTTACAATGAGCAGTTCTTC. Protein sequence: CASSPRRGIYNEQFF.

The V and J genes are TRBV3-1 and TRBJ2-1; D is unclear. The J call may be incorrect, as the DNA end agrees better with TRBJ2-7. The CDR3 consists of 14 residues. Germline CDR1 LGHDT, CDR2 YNNKEL (reference sequence). The CDR3 sequence: CASSQEPRSYEQYF. As DNA, the CDR3 is TGTGCCAGCAGCCAAGAACCCAGGTCCTACGAGCAGTACTTC.

The chain uses TRBV12-3 or TRBV12-4 and TRBJ2-5; D is possibly TRBD1 or TRBD2 (5 bases each). This CDR3 contains 14 residues. V shed 4 bases and J shed 0 bases, with 9 bases lying between them. The CDR3 spells CASSSGTDQETQYF. The CDR3 region has the DNA TGTGCCAGCAGTTCCGGGACGGACCAAGAGACCCAGTACTTC.

This clonotype was observed a handful of times. Since a much larger clone is just one base distant, this may be a read error. V is TRBV28 and J is TRBJ2-7; D uncertain. The V end was cut by 10 bases, the J end by 7 bases, with 11 bases between. This CDR3 region has 10 residues. CDR1 is MDHEN, CDR2 SYDVKM, per germline. The CDR3 is CATRYNEQYF. The DNA for the CDR3 is TGTGCCACTAGGTACAATGAGCAGTACTTC.

CDR3 protein: CASSSRLAGIYNEQFF. CDR3 nucleotide sequence: TGTGCCAGCAGTTCCCGACTAGCGGGGATCTACAATGAGCAGTTCTTC. V gene TRBV7-8 combines with J gene TRBJ2-1; TRBD2 matches at 11 bases. The ends lost 6 bases at V and 3 bases at J; junction bases unmatched: 7. Germline V CDR1 and CDR2: SGHVS, FQNEAQ. This CDR3 is 16 amino acids long.

A few counts support this clonotype. The CDR3 DNA sequence: TGTGCCAGCTCACCAATCCAGGGTAGGGAGCCCCAGCATTTT. Residues: CASSPIQGREPQHF. The V call is TRBV18, the J call TRBJ1-5; tentatively, D is TRBD1 (5 bases). The CDR3 runs to 14 residues. Germline CDR1 reads KGHSH; CDR2 reads LQKENI. Trimming took off 2 bases at V and 8 bases at J, with 13 bases between the two ends. The full variable domain, its missing parts supplied by reference TRBV18 and TRBJ1-5, is NAGVMQNPRHLVRRRGQEARLRCSPMKGHSHVYWYRQLPEEGLKFMVYLQKENIIDESGMPKERFSAEFPKEGPSILRIQQVVRGDSAAYFCASSPIQGREPQHFGDGTRLSIL.

This clonotype occurred a few times. The chain carries TRBV28 and TRBJ2-6, with 7 bases fitting TRBD1. Germline lookup yields CDR1 MDHEN and CDR2 SYDVKM. The CDR3 has 17 residues. After removal of 5 bases from V and 0 bases from J, the junction contained 7 bases not matched to a gene. The CDR3 sequence: CASSQGQSYSGANVLTF. Written as DNA, the CDR3 is TGTGCCAGCAGTCAGGGACAGAGCTACTCTGGGGCCAACGTCCTGACTTTC.

The chain uses TRBV20-1 and TRBJ2-3, with 13 bases fitting TRBD2. Trimming removed 1 base from V and 4 bases from J; junction bases left unmatched: 17. The CDR3 runs to 20 residues. Germline CDR1 DFQATT, CDR2 SNEGSKA (reference sequence). The CDR3 spells CSARGFGAGTSGTRADTQYF. DNA for the CDR3: TGCAGTGCTAGAGGCTTTGGGGCGGGGACTAGCGGGACGAGGGCAGATACGCAGTATTTT.

The gene calls are TRBV13 and TRBJ2-3, with D maybe TRBD1 (5 bases). The CDR3 sequence is 15 residues long. The ends were cut back, 5 bases at V and 2 bases at J, with 14 bases in the middle. Looked up from germline, CDR1 is PRHDT and CDR2 is FYEKMQ (reference sequence). Written as DNA, the CDR3 is TGTGCCAGCAGCCCCGAGTCAGGGCTCACAGATACGCAGTATTTT. Protein product: CASSPESGLTDTQYF.

This clonotype was seen only a few times. The gene calls are TRBV19 and TRBJ2-7; D is undetermined. The V and J ends lost 4 bases and 2 bases respectively, with 9 bases between them. Germline CDR1 and CDR2: LNHDA and SQIVND (reference sequence). There are 13 residues in the CDR3. CDR3 bases: TGTGCCAGTAGTAAGGCCCTGGCCTACGAGCAGTACTTC. Translated: CASSKALAYEQYF.

The chain links TRBV29-1 to TRBJ2-7; 10 bases are a match to TRBD2. The CDR3 spans 13 residues. Germline CDR1 reads SQVTM; CDR2 reads ANQGSEA. The J segment lost 3 bases and the V segment lost 5 bases, leaving 4 bases of the junction unmatched. Here the CDR3 reads CSVSSGGLYEQYF. In nucleotides, the CDR3 is TGCAGCGTTTCTAGCGGGGGTCTCTACGAGCAGTACTTC.

Concerning this clonotype itself: A much bigger clone sits one base away, suggesting this may be a read error. The genes are TRBV29-1 and TRBJ2-4; D is perhaps TRBD1 or TRBD2 (5 bases each). The CDR3 extends over 14 amino acids. CDR1 and CDR2 (germline): SQVTM, ANQGSEA. The CDR3 reads CGVVETKGPVIQYF. The CDR3 DNA is TGCGGCGTTGTGGAGACCAAGGGACCGGTCATTCAGTACTTC.

This rearrangement joins TRBV18 to TRBJ1-1; D is undetermined. Germline CDR1 is KGHSH and CDR2 is LQKENI. The CDR3 is made up of 13 amino acids. The germline V and J ends were trimmed by 2 bases and 6 bases, with 10 bases remaining between them. CDR3 sequence: CASSPGKGPEAFF. The CDR3 nucleotides read TGTGCCAGCTCACCAGGCAAGGGTCCTGAAGCTTTCTTT.